This TCR beta chain was obtained from a study of preoperative IRX-2 immunotherapy in early breast cancer (dated by TCRdb to between 2018 and 2021). To prepare the library, the immunoSEQ multiplex PCR assay was applied. TCRdb obtained this table from immuneACCESS and retained in-frame rearrangements with V and J assigned. These tables miss some clones; where compared with another copy, unresolved V genes account for less than half of the shortfall, and the remainder is unexplained. Here the sample has roughly 25,000 clones; about 77% occur a single time. 2% to 2.5% of the sample is taken by the ten largest. Taken with the paper, the label for treatment or condition translates to: preoperative locoregional IRX-2 cytokine immunotherapy. The samples were obtained from a phase Ib study that tested preoperative, locoregional IRX-2 cytokine immunotherapy designed to prime immune responses. The donors were early-stage breast cancer patients who were given IRX-2 prior to surgery.

V and J are truncated by 4 bases and 5 bases respectively, leaving an intervening sequence of 18 bases. The germline V gene gives CDR1 as MNHGY and CDR2 as SAAAGT. Reading from cysteine to phenylalanine, the CDR3 counts 17 amino acids. This entry keeps only the CDR3 DNA: 51 bases, framed from base 1. Points on this clone: Its antigen has not been determined. The record has no base qualities; no much larger clone is one base away.

This chain is built from TRBV6-8 and TRBJ1-6, with TRBD1 as a weak D call on 5 bases. The clonotype originates from a human donor with breast cancer. The source was lymph node tissue, collected before IRX-2 immunotherapy. The DNA is TGTGCCAGCAGTTCCCGAGGGGTGGGGGGTGATAATTCACCCCTCCACTTT. Translated, it reads CASSSRGVGGDNSPLHF.